This TCR beta chain emerged from a study of blood T cell repertoires in COVID-19. Data came from immunoSEQ multiplex PCR; TCRdb stores just in-frame clones and leaves some out. Of about 310,000 clones listed, about 90% are singletons. The CDR3 extends over 16 amino acids. The TCR comes from a woman aged 25 to 39 with COVID-19, enrolled during active disease. The rearrangement uses TRBV21-1 and TRBJ1-1. TRBV21-1 is a recognized pseudogene. The sequencing input was peripheral blood. The CDR3 region is CASSNCCRSGNTEAFF. CDR3 coding DNA: TGTGCCAGCAGCAATTGCTGTCGGTCTGGGAACACTGAAGCTTTCTTT.